One sample yielded the 15 T cell receptor beta chains listed below, sequenced in a study of cytotoxic CD8 clonotypes in ibrutinib-treated CLL. Method: immunoSEQ multiplex PCR; TCRdb's copy keeps in-frame clones and lacks some. Of some 290,000 clones listed, roughly 85% were seen once; the top ten hold over 5.5%. The sequenced sample was PBMCs, obtained before ibrutinib treatment. The receptors derive from a human donor with chronic lymphocytic leukemia.

This chain links TRBV30 with TRBJ2-1, with D perhaps TRBD1 (5 bases). The CDR3 has 12 amino acids. Germline V gives CDR1 GTSNPN, CDR2 SVGIG (reference sequence). Deletions cut 3 bases from V and 7 bases from J, with 10 bases between. CDR3 DNA: TGTGCCTGGAGAGGTAGGGGAAATGAGCAGTTCTTC. Protein sequence: CAWRGRGNEQFF.

In its sample, this clone was seen a few times. In nucleotides, the CDR3 is TGTGCCAGCAGTGAAGGCCCCACGGGCGAGCAGTACTTC. The encoded protein is CASSEGPTGEQYF. V and J are TRBV2 and TRBJ2-7; D gene unclear. Germline CDR1 reads SNHLY; CDR2 reads FYNNEI. CDR3 length: 13 amino acids. V lost 1 base and J lost 6, with 10 bases in between. Full variable domain (rest looked up from reference TRBV2 and TRBJ2-7): EPEVTQTPSHQVTQMGQEVILRCVPISNHLYFYWYRQILGQKVEFLVSFYNNEISEKSEIFDDQFSVERPDGSNFTLKIRSTKLEDSAMYFCASSEGPTGEQYFGPGTRLTVT.

V is TRBV18 and J is TRBJ2-7, with TRBD2 as a possible D gene (5 bases). Germline V gene data show CDR1 as KGHSH and CDR2 as LQKENI. V was shortened by 3 bases and J by 3 bases, with 12 bases between the two germline ends. This CDR3 contains 14 residues. CDR3 region: CASSPGGFVYEQYF. The CDR3 DNA follows: TGTGCCAGCTCACCCGGCGGGTTCGTCTACGAGCAGTACTTC.

This chain joins TRBV4-3 and TRBJ2-1, with 9 positions matching TRBD2. V lost 2 bases to trimming and J lost 4 bases; unmatched junction nucleotides: 6. Germline V gene data show CDR1 as LGHNA and CDR2 as YSLEER. This CDR3 contains 16 residues. The CDR3 region is CASSQHGGRVYNEQFF. The CDR3 region has the DNA TGCGCCAGCAGCCAACACGGCGGGAGGGTTTACAATGAGCAGTTCTTC.

This chain links TRBV10-3 with TRBJ2-3; TRBD2 might be the D (5 bases). The CDR3 runs 17 residues. V was pared by 2 bases and J by 6 bases, with 21 bases between. Looked up from germline, CDR1 is ENHRY and CDR2 is SYGVKD. This CDR3 is CAISEGPGIHADDTQYF. The CDR3 nucleotides are TGTGCCATCAGTGAGGGTCCCGGGATCCACGCCGATGATACGCAGTATTTT.

The chain carries TRBV27 and TRBJ1-4; no clear D gene. The CDR3 totals 16 residues. Germline CDR1 MNHEY, CDR2 SMNVEV (reference sequence). Trimming shortened V by 2 bases and J by 0 bases, and 10 bases separated the two germline ends. The chain's CDR3 is CASSLTLATTNEKLFF. In nucleotides, the CDR3 is TGTGCCAGCAGTTTAACCCTGGCAACAACTAATGAAAAACTGTTTTTT.

This chain connects TRBV9 to TRBJ2-1; D is ambiguous. Germline V gives CDR1 SGDLS, CDR2 YYNGEE. The CDR3 sequence is 14 residues long. Trimming removed 3 bases from V and 2 bases from J, with 9 bases in between. DNA for the CDR3: TGTGCCAGCAGCGGTAATGGGCCCTACAATGAGCAGTTCTTC. Its translation: CASSGNGPYNEQFF.

The chain couples TRBV18 to TRBJ2-1; D is perhaps TRBD2 (5 bases). V shed 6 bases and J shed 0 bases, with 12 bases lying between them. CDR1 and CDR2 (germline): KGHSH, LQKENI. The CDR3 is 15 amino acids. CDR3 in amino acids: CASSPREGSYNEQFF. CDR3 in DNA: TGTGCCAGCTCCCCTCGGGAAGGCTCCTACAATGAGCAGTTCTTC.

V gene TRBV25-1 combines with J gene TRBJ2-6, with 7 bases identical to TRBD1. The germline gives CDR1 MGHDK, CDR2 SYGVNS. J was trimmed by 3 bases and V by 3 bases; bases with no gene match: 5. The CDR3 has 16 amino acids. CDR3 nucleotides: TGTGCCAGCAGTGACCCACAGGGGATTGGGGCCAACGTCCTGACTTTC. This codes for CASSDPQGIGANVLTF.

The genes are TRBV15 and TRBJ2-7; TRBD1 agrees at 7 bases. V shed 5 bases, J shed 3 bases, and the junction held 4 bases outside the gene matches. Per germline, CDR1 LNHNV and CDR2 YYDKDF (reference sequence). This CDR3 contains 13 residues. CDR3 sequence (DNA): TGTGCCACCAGCCGGACAGGCCTCTACGAGCAGTACTTC. Translation: CATSRTGLYEQYF.

This clone was counted between two and nine times. The chain combines TRBV7-6 with TRBJ1-5; no clear D. In germline, CDR1 is SGHVS, CDR2 FNYEAQ. The CDR3 loop spans 14 amino acids. With 1 base removed from V and 7 bases from J, the gap between germline ends came to 11 bases. Here the CDR3 DNA reads TGTGCCAGCAGCTTAGTTCCCCAAGGGCAGCCCCAGCATTTT. The encoded protein is CASSLVPQGQPQHF.

The chain has TRBV5-5 and TRBJ1-1, with no clear D. Trimming stripped 3 bases from V and 3 bases from J, with 6 bases between. The CDR3 totals 12 residues. Germline V CDR1 and CDR2: SGHKS, YYEKEE (reference sequence). The CDR3 nucleotides read TGTGCCAGCAGCTCCTGGGACACTGAAGCTTTCTTT. It translates to CASSSWDTEAFF.

The count of this clone is one. The chain carries TRBV30 and TRBJ2-1, with a weak D call TRBD2 (5 bases). The V end lost 2 bases, the J end lost 5 bases, and 10 bases lay between the germline ends. Germline CDR1 GTSNPN, CDR2 SVGIG (reference sequence). The CDR3 covers 13 residues. DNA of the CDR3: TGTGCCTGGAGTCGGGGAAAAAACAATGAGCAGTTCTTC. Its translation: CAWSRGKNNEQFF.

V gene TRBV6-5 combines with J gene TRBJ2-5; no clear D. V was shortened by 5 bases and J by 2 bases, with 12 bases between the two germline ends. The V gene's germline CDR1 is MNHEY and CDR2 SVGAGI. The CDR3 extends over 14 amino acids. In nucleotides, the CDR3 is TGTGCCAGCAGTGACCTGGCGATACAAGAGACCCAGTACTTC. This encodes CASSDLAIQETQYF.

The chain carries TRBV7-9 and TRBJ2-1; 7 bases agree with TRBD2. Unmatched junction bases numbered 5, after V lost 4 bases and J lost 2 bases. Germline V gene sequence: CDR1 SEHNR, CDR2 FQNEAQ (reference sequence). There are 15 residues in the CDR3. As DNA, the CDR3 is TGTGCCAGCAGCTCCAGCGGGACTCCCTACAATGAGCAGTTCTTC. Protein product: CASSSSGTPYNEQFF.